This T cell receptor (beta chain) is from a study of blood T cell repertoires in COVID-19. About the research overall: The origin of the acute and convalescent COVID-19 samples was the United States, Italy and Spain.

The CDR3 loop spans 15 amino acids. V shed 3 bases and J 5 bases; nucleotides not matched to a gene: 8. Germline-derived CDR1 and CDR2 are SGHNT and YYREEE (reference sequence). Original handling: How many nucleated cells were present was estimated from reference gene primer amplification. This table comes from immunoSEQ multiplex PCR, and its TCRdb copy is limited to in-frame clones, with some not included. From that table come the V and J calls and clone size; the DNA was used to work out D and trimming. The table records some 140,000 clones, about four fifths of them present only once. Specimen: peripheral blood. This sequence joins TRBV5-4 and TRBJ1-1; TRBD1 matches at 9 bases. This receptor was taken from an elderly woman with acute or convalescent COVID-19. CDR3 protein: CASSSWTGAMTEAFF. As DNA, the CDR3 is TGTGCCAGCAGCTCCTGGACAGGGGCTATGACTGAAGCTTTCTTT.